This T cell receptor beta chain was obtained from a study of post-analysis software for immune sequencing data. Findings of the study overall: Normalized Chao1 diversity was significantly lower in multiple sclerosis patients than in controls. Analysis by F measure revealed that same-batch samples clustered strongly together.

Unique molecular identifiers were present in the TCR beta cDNA libraries. TCRdb re-derived calls from the PCR reads in MiXCR, one entry per CDR3 protein. This sample has about 160,000 distinct CDR3 sequences, with roughly 40% found just once. A note on this clonotype: The antigen remains unidentified.

The sequencing here drew on blood, taken after autologous hematopoietic stem cell transplantation. This clonotype originated in a girl aged 10 to 17 with multiple sclerosis.

The CDR3 region is CAIGTGDSDSYEQYF. CDR3 DNA sequence: TGTGCCATCGGGACAGGGGATAGCGACTCGTACGAGCAGTACTTC. The chain employs TRBV10-3 and TRBJ2-7; the match to TRBD1 covers 10 bases. Germline-derived CDR1 and CDR2 are ENHRY and SYGVKD. J was trimmed by 4 bases and V by 8 bases; bases with no gene match: 11. The CDR3 has 15 amino acids.